Listed below are T cell receptor beta chains from one sample, sequenced in a study of T cells after yellow fever vaccination. TCRdb used MiXCR to reprocess the 5' RACE reads, holding one entry per CDR3 protein. The table includes about 340,000 distinct CDR3 sequences, about 4% detected once. The sequences come from PBMCs, collected 5 days after the yellow fever booster vaccination. These receptor sequences come from a man in his late teens or twenties who received the YFV17D yellow fever vaccine. Both conserved end residues are part of each CDR3. A D gene is named only where the DNA matches it firmly. Only some rows state a clone size, as once, few, many or a class for expanded clones.

J | V | D | size | DNA | CDR3
TRBJ1-4 | TRBV5-1 | - | many | TGCGCCAGCAGTTGGACGACAACTAATGAAAAACTGTTTTTT | CASSWTTTNEKLFF
TRBJ2-7 | TRBV12-3/TRBV12-4 | TRBD1 | many | TGTGCCAGCAGTCCGGGACAGGGAGGCTACGAGCAGTACTTC | CASSPGQGGYEQYF
TRBJ1-1 | TRBV29-1 | - | few | TGCAGCTTTCCCTTAGACACTGAAGCTTTCTTT | CSFPLDTEAFF
TRBJ2-3 | TRBV20-1 | TRBD2 | few | TGCAGTGCCCCGACTAGCCGCACAGATACGCAGTATTTT | CSAPTSRTDTQYF
TRBJ1-4 | TRBV20-1 | - | - | TGCAGTGCTAGACCCGGGCTCGAGGAAAAACTGTTTTTT | CSARPGLEEKLFF
TRBJ2-5 | TRBV4-1 | TRBD2 | few | TGCGCCAGCAGCCGCGTACTAGCGGGGGAGCAAGAGACCCAGTACTTC | CASSRVLAGEQETQYF
TRBJ1-4 | TRBV7-9 | - | - | TGTGCCAGCAGCTTACCCCAGGACGGGGTGAGGTTTGAAAAACTGTTTTTT | CASSLPQDGVRFEKLFF
TRBJ2-1 | TRBV5-1 | - | - | TGCGCCAGCAGCTTGGGGGGCCGGGGGATCTACAATGAGCAGTTCTTC | CASSLGGRGIYNEQFF
TRBJ2-1 | TRBV20-1 | TRBD1 | - | TGCAGTGCTACCAGGGACAGTCCCTCCTACAATGAGCAGTTCTTC | CSATRDSPSYNEQFF
TRBJ2-6 | TRBV2 | - | - | TGTGCCAGCAGTGTAGGACAGCCGGCCAACGTCCTGACTTTC | CASSVGQPANVLTF
TRBJ1-2 | TRBV9 | - | - | TGTGCCAGCAGCCCTCAACCGGGTTATGGCTACACCTTC | CASSPQPGYGYTF
TRBJ2-7 | TRBV5-1 | - | few | TGCGCCAGCAGCTTGATTCGGGGTCTATCCTACGAGCAGTACTTC | CASSLIRGLSYEQYF
TRBJ1-1 | TRBV18 | - | many | TGTGCCAGCTCACCAGGGTTGGGTGTGAACACTGAAGCTTTCTTT | CASSPGLGVNTEAFF
TRBJ2-7 | TRBV3-1 | TRBD1 | - | TGTGCCAGCGGCCTGGGACAGGGGGCCTACGAGCAGTACTTC | CASGLGQGAYEQYF
TRBJ2-3 | TRBV5-1 | - | many | TGCGCCAGCAGCTTTGGGGACGCAGATACGCAGTATTTT | CASSFGDADTQYF
TRBJ1-3 | TRBV3-1 | TRBD1 | few | TGTGCCAGCAGCCCCGGGAGGCGGACAGGGGACTCTGGAAACACCATATATTTT | CASSPGRRTGDSGNTIYF
TRBJ1-5 | TRBV12-3/TRBV12-4 | - | - | TGTGCCAGCAGTCCGGGTCCCGGAGATCAGCCCCAGCATTTT | CASSPGPGDQPQHF